Below are 3 T cell receptor beta chains sequenced from a single sample in a study of blood T cell repertoires in COVID-19. Using immunoSEQ multiplex PCR, the repertoire was profiled, and TCRdb retains in-frame clones only, with some absent. The sample shows roughly 120,000 clones, approximately 89% of them seen only once. Sequencing was carried out using peripheral blood. Every receptor here comes from a woman older than 75 with COVID-19, enrolled during active disease.

CDR3 coding DNA: TGTGCCAGTCGCCACTCCGGGACTGGTTCCTACGAGCAGTACTTC. Its protein product is CASRHSGTGSYEQYF. This chain connects TRBV19 to TRBJ2-7; TRBD2 is a possible D gene (6 bases). V was trimmed by 8 bases and J by 1 base, leaving 18 bases between them. CDR1 and CDR2 (germline): LNHDA, SQIVND (reference sequence). The CDR3 covers 15 residues.

The chain combines TRBV29-1 with TRBJ2-1, with 13 nucleotides matching TRBD2. Losses at the gene ends were 3 bases for V and 9 bases for J; bases not matched to a gene: 5. In germline, CDR1 is SQVTM, CDR2 ANQGSEA. The CDR3 extends over 14 amino acids. CDR3 nucleotide sequence: TGCAGCGTTGAGAAGAGACTAGCGGGAGGTGAGCAGTTCTTC. Translating it yields CSVEKRLAGGEQFF.

V is TRBV6-5 and J is TRBJ1-5, with D hard to call. This CDR3 has 15 amino acids. Germline V gene sequence: CDR1 MNHEY, CDR2 SVGAGI. The V and J ends lost 7 bases and 0 bases respectively, with 13 bases between them. CDR3 loop: CASIRIVDSNQPQHF. The CDR3, as DNA: TGTGCCAGCATAAGAATAGTCGATAGCAATCAGCCCCAGCATTTT.